This is a list of T cell receptor beta chains from one sample in a study of cytomegalovirus exposure and HLA in healthy donors. Method: immunoSEQ multiplex PCR; TCRdb's copy keeps in-frame clones and lacks some. The sample includes 120,000 to 150,000 clones, about 70% of them seen just once. The sample taken for sequencing was PBMCs. These receptors came from a man aged 18-30 years in good health and CMV-seronegative. The CDR3 runs from the conserved cysteine through the conserved F or W. Fields, in order: V gene, clone size, D gene, J gene, CDR3 DNA, CDR3 protein. A D gene is named only where the DNA matches it firmly. A clone size is listed for some rows: how often the clone was seen (once, few, many), or a class if it is expanded.

TRBV10-3	few	NA	TRBJ1-1	TGTGCCATCAGTGGAGCCATGAACACTGAAGCTTTCTTT	CAISGAMNTEAFF
TRBV9	NA	NA	TRBJ2-7	TGTGCCAGCGCGACAGGAAACTCCTACGAGCAGTACTTC	CASATGNSYEQYF
TRBV11-3	NA	TRBD2	TRBJ2-7	TGTGCCAGCAGCCGGACTAGCGGGGTCTACGAGCAGTACTTC	CASSRTSGVYEQYF
TRBV5-6	NA	NA	TRBJ1-2	TGTGCCAGCAGCGTGGCTCAGGGCAACTATGGCTACACCTTC	CASSVAQGNYGYTF
TRBV19	NA	NA	TRBJ2-5	TGTGCCAGTAAAAGGGTCGGAGGGGAAGAGACCCAGTACTTC	CASKRVGGEETQYF
TRBV15	once	NA	TRBJ2-1	TGTGCCACCAGCAGAGATTGGGGCAGAAGCTACAATGAGCAGTTCTTC	CATSRDWGRSYNEQFF
TRBV27	NA	TRBD1	TRBJ1-5	TGTGCCAGCAGTATGAGGACAGGGGCTCAGCCCCAGCATTTT	CASSMRTGAQPQHF
TRBV27	NA	TRBD1	TRBJ2-7	TGTGCCAGCACCTGGAGACAGGGATCGGGTTACGAGCAGTACTTC	CASTWRQGSGYEQYF
TRBV25-1	once	TRBD1	TRBJ1-1	TGTGCCAGTATAGACAGGGGCAACACTGAAGCTTTCTTT	CASIDRGNTEAFF
TRBV7-9	few	TRBD1	TRBJ1-2	TGTGCCAGCAGAACCCAGGACAGGGGCCACTATGGCTACACCTTC	CASRTQDRGHYGYTF
TRBV11-3	NA	NA	TRBJ2-4	TGTGCCAGCAGCCAAGTACGGGAAAACATTCAGTACTTC	CASSQVRENIQYF
TRBV4-2	NA	TRBD1	TRBJ1-3	TGTGCCAGCAGCCAGGACTTGACAGGGGGCTCTGGAAACACCATATATTTT	CASSQDLTGGSGNTIYF
TRBV11-2	NA	TRBD2	TRBJ2-1	TGTGCCAGCAGCTTACGTAGGGCGGGGGGGATCCAGTTCTTC	CASSLRRAGGIQFF
TRBV28	NA	NA	TRBJ2-4	TGTGCCAGCAGTCCACAGGGTGAAGAAAACATTCAGTACTTC	CASSPQGEENIQYF
TRBV2	NA	NA	TRBJ2-7	TGTGCCATAGGGGAAATCGGGACTCCCCCCTCTGACCAGTACTTC	CAIGEIGTPPSDQYF
TRBV25-1	NA	NA	TRBJ2-1	TGTGCCAGCAGTGAACCAGGACTCCGCAGCAGTGAGCAGTTCTTC	CASSEPGLRSSEQFF
TRBV5-8	few	NA	TRBJ2-1	TGTGCCAGCAGCGAGGGTCCGAAGTTATCCTACAATGAGCAGTTCTTC	CASSEGPKLSYNEQFF
TRBV6-6	NA	NA	TRBJ2-3	TGTGCCAGCAGTTATCAACTAGGGAGCACAGATACGCAGTATTTT	CASSYQLGSTDTQYF
TRBV5-1	NA	NA	TRBJ2-5	TGCGCCAGCAGCTTTGGAGGGGGCGGGGTATCAGAGACCCAGTACTTC	CASSFGGGGVSETQYF
TRBV9	few	NA	TRBJ2-7	TGTGCCAGCAGCGTAGCCGGAACGGGAACCTACGAGCAGTACTTC	CASSVAGTGTYEQYF
TRBV6-1	NA	NA	TRBJ2-7	TGTGCCAGCAGTGTCCGGGGGAAGGCCTACGAGCAGTACTTC	CASSVRGKAYEQYF
TRBV19	once	NA	TRBJ1-2	TGTGCCAGTAGTATAACTCCGGGACACAGCTATGGCTACACCTTC	CASSITPGHSYGYTF
TRBV28	NA	TRBD1	TRBJ1-2	TGTGCCAGCAGTCCAGGGGGCGCGAGGTATTATGGCTACACCTTC	CASSPGGARYYGYTF